The 13 T cell receptor beta chains listed next were all sequenced from one sample in a study of T-cell memory formation after mild COVID-19 (dated by TCRdb to the early 2020s). Preparation of the library involved 5' RACE. Data came from an Illumina NovaSeq 6000. Using fastp trimming at Q25 and MiXCR clonotype assembly, TCRdb reanalyzed the public sequencing data and kept in-frame beta chains. Every entry covers one CDR3 protein and lists the most common genes and DNA from its rows. This sample holds 450,000 to 650,000 distinct CDR3 sequences; about 22% were observed only once. In total, the top ten clones hold 7% to 9% of the sample. Input material: PBMCs or a T cell subset sorted from them (not recorded which). The source of these receptors is an adult woman who had mild COVID-19 (a few samples of this study predate the infection). The sample titles of this study are shuffled in the database, so cell type and time point are left out; the donor was told from shared clones.

The table lists this clonotype with a few counts. The rearrangement links TRBV12-3 or TRBV12-4 to TRBJ1-2, with TRBD1 identical over 7 bases. Trimming at V came to 6 bases and at J to 4 bases, leaving 11 bases not matched to a gene. The CDR3 is 15 amino acids. DNA of the CDR3: TGTGCCAGCAGCCTCTCTGCGACAGGGCCCTATGGCTACACCTTC. It codes for CASSLSATGPYGYTF.

The chain carries TRBV18 and TRBJ1-3; D call uncertain. V was cut by 8 bases and J by 0 bases, with 8 bases left in between. This CDR3 comprises 13 residues. Per germline, CDR1 KGHSH and CDR2 LQKENI. The CDR3 protein is CASGSYSGNTIYF. The DNA for the CDR3 is TGTGCCAGCGGGAGTTACTCTGGAAACACCATATATTTT.

A few counts support this clonotype. V usage is TRBV12-3 or TRBV12-4 and J usage is TRBJ2-1, with TRBD1 identical over 7 bases. The junction had 4 bases not matched to a gene; V was cut back by 4 bases and J by 4 bases. This CDR3 contains 14 residues. The CDR3 DNA follows: TGTGCCAGCAGTTGGAGGACAGGATACAATGAGCAGTTCTTC. This codes for CASSWRTGYNEQFF.

The rearrangement joins TRBV6-6 to TRBJ1-2; 7 bases map to TRBD1. Losses at the gene ends were 2 bases for V and 6 bases for J; bases not matched to a gene: 9. The CDR3 runs 15 residues. Per the germline V gene, CDR1 is MNHNY and CDR2 is SVGAGI (reference sequence). The DNA for the CDR3 is TGTGCCAGCAGTTACGGGGAGACAGGGACGCATGGCTACACCTTC. Protein sequence: CASSYGETGTHGYTF.

The chain joins TRBV18 to TRBJ1-1; 12 bases match TRBD1. Losses at the gene ends were 4 bases for V and 4 bases for J; bases not matched to a gene: 10. Germline-derived CDR1 and CDR2 are KGHSH and LQKENI. The CDR3 contains 17 residues. CDR3 region: CASSLARPGQGATEAFF. The CDR3 DNA reads TGTGCCAGCTCACTGGCCCGCCCGGGACAGGGGGCCACTGAAGCTTTCTTT.

The chain employs TRBV10-3 and TRBJ2-3, with 12 bases that match TRBD2. Unmatched junction bases numbered 11, after V lost 4 bases and J lost 3 bases. The CDR3 spans 18 residues. Germline CDR1 reads ENHRY; CDR2 reads SYGVKD. The CDR3 loop reads CAISVSSGRALGTDTQYF. CDR3 DNA sequence: TGTGCCATCAGTGTCTCTAGCGGGAGGGCCCTCGGTACAGATACGCAGTATTTT.

This clonotype came up once. It may be a read error: a sequence one base away is much more abundant. The chain employs TRBV12-3 or TRBV12-4 and TRBJ1-2, with D hard to call. The CDR3 is 12 residues long. The DNA for the CDR3 is TGTGCCAGCGGTTTATGGGAGAACGGCTACACCTTC. This gives the protein CASGLWENGYTF.

V usage is TRBV24-1 and J usage is TRBJ2-3; D not certain. This CDR3 region has 15 residues. V lost 3 bases to trimming and J lost 0 bases, with 9 bases between them. CDR1 is KGHDR, CDR2 SFDVKD, per germline. The CDR3 coding sequence is TGTGCCACCAGTGATCGAAGTACTAGCACAGATACGCAGTATTTT. Translating it yields CATSDRSTSTDTQYF.

This chain uses TRBV6-2 or TRBV6-3 with TRBJ2-2; D might be TRBD1 (5 bases). Trimming removed 7 bases from V and 8 bases from J, with 14 bases in between. Germline V lookup: CDR1 MNHEY, CDR2 SVGEGT. The CDR3 has 13 residues. In DNA form, the CDR3 reads TGTGCCAGCAACCTCCTTGCAGGGGGGGAGCTGTTTTTT. This sequence encodes CASNLLAGGELFF.

The rearrangement uses TRBV12-3 or TRBV12-4 and TRBJ2-5, with 7 bases lining up with TRBD1. This CDR3 has 15 amino acids. The junction had 12 bases not matched to a gene; V was cut back by 6 bases and J by 5 bases. CDR3 in DNA: TGTGCCAGCAGCCCACTTCACAGGGGAAGGGAGACCCAGTACTTC. This sequence encodes CASSPLHRGRETQYF.

V gene TRBV30 combines with J gene TRBJ2-7; TRBD2 matches 8 bases. CDR3 size: 15 residues. Germline V gene lookup returns CDR1 GTSNPN and CDR2 SVGIG (reference sequence). V dropped 0 bases and J dropped 2; count of bases not matched to a gene: 6. This chain's CDR3 is CAWSVRLALTYEQYF. As DNA, the CDR3 is TGTGCCTGGAGTGTACGACTAGCGCTGACCTACGAGCAGTACTTC.

This clonotype appeared a few times. The chain has TRBV5-1 and TRBJ2-3; D possibly corresponds to TRBD2 (7 bases). Germline CDR1 reads SGHRS; CDR2 reads YFSETQ. V was shortened by 0 bases and J by 0 bases, with 8 bases between the two germline ends. The length of the CDR3 is 15 residues. The CDR3 DNA reads TGCGCCAGCAGCTTGGAGGGGGGGAGCACAGATACGCAGTATTTT. Its protein is CASSLEGGSTDTQYF.

CDR3 in DNA: TGTGCCAGGCCGCCCGCCCCCGATGAGCAGTTCTTC. Translating gives CARPPAPDEQFF. This rearrangement joins TRBV6-4 to TRBJ2-1; D remains unclear. Germline V gene data show CDR1 as MRHNA and CDR2 as SNTAGT. Deletions cut 9 bases from V and 8 bases from J, with 14 bases between. CDR3 length: 12 residues.